Each of the 10 T cell receptor beta chains below was sequenced from the same sample in a study of T cell responses to AZD1222 COVID-19 vaccine. TCRdb keeps only in-frame clones here, not all; method: immunoSEQ multiplex PCR. This table holds about 73,000 clones, more than 70% found once. The sample in question was peripheral blood, obtained on day 0 of AZD1222 vaccination. The receptors originated from an adult in good health.

V usage is TRBV2 and J usage is TRBJ2-1; D is undetermined. Per germline, CDR1 SNHLY and CDR2 FYNNEI. Trimming left V 5 bases short and J 7 bases short, with 12 bases between. The CDR3 spans 13 residues. The CDR3: CASSPRPANEQFF. CDR3 in DNA: TGTGCCAGCAGTCCCAGACCGGCGAATGAGCAGTTCTTC.

This chain joins TRBV12-3 or TRBV12-4 and TRBJ2-2; D not resolved. The CDR3 covers 13 residues. Deletions cut 7 bases from V and 8 bases from J, with 14 bases between. For the CDR3, the DNA is TGTGCCAGCACCCCCCGGTCCACAGGGGAGCTGTTTTTT. Translated: CASTPRSTGELFF.

The chain recombines TRBV4-1 with TRBJ2-7; D is ambiguous. From germline, CDR1 is MGHRA and CDR2 YSYEKL. The V gene lost 0 bases and the J gene lost 2 bases, with 11 bases spanning the gap. This CDR3 comprises 15 residues. The DNA for the CDR3 is TGCGCCAGCAGCCAAGAAACGGTTGGTACCTACGAGCAGTACTTC. Encoded protein: CASSQETVGTYEQYF.

This chain connects TRBV7-2 to TRBJ2-7, with TRBD1 matching 9 bases. V trimming: 9 bases; J trimming: 7 bases; junction bases outside the gene matches: 13. This CDR3 has 14 amino acids. CDR1 is SGHTA and CDR2 is FQGNSA in the germline V gene. As DNA, the CDR3 is TGTGCCAGTATCCGGGACAGGGCTATTCCGGAGCAGTACTTC. Protein: CASIRDRAIPEQYF. Combining the CDR3 with reference TRBV7-2 and TRBJ2-7 gives the whole variable domain GAGVSQSPSNKVTEKGKDVELRCDPISGHTALYWYRQSLGQGLEFLIYFQGNSAPDKSGLPSDRFSAERTGGSVSTLTIQRTQQEDSAVYLCASIRDRAIPEQYFGPGTRLTVT.

The chain couples TRBV6-1 to TRBJ2-3; 8 bases match TRBD1. CDR3 length equals 18 residues. V lost 0 bases, J lost 4 bases, and 12 bases stayed unmatched. The germline gives CDR1 MNHNS, CDR2 SASEGT. DNA for the CDR3: TGTGCCAGCAGTGAAGCGGGGATCAGGGGGCGCAGGTCAGATACGCAGTATTTT. Translating it yields CASSEAGIRGRRSDTQYF.

The chain employs TRBV19 and TRBJ2-5, with a weak D call TRBD1 (6 bases). Trimming took 1 base from V and 5 from J, leaving 17 bases between them. There are 16 residues in the CDR3. The germline CDR1 and CDR2 sequences are LNHDA and SQIVND (reference sequence). In DNA, the CDR3 is TGTGCCAGTAGTATAGTTCCAGGGGACCTCAGGGAGACCCAGTACTTC. This codes for CASSIVPGDLRETQYF.

The chain uses TRBV6-2 or TRBV6-3 and TRBJ2-7; TRBD1 agrees at 8 bases. The germline V gene encodes CDR1 MNHEY and CDR2 SVGEGT. This CDR3 region has 14 residues. V lost 2 bases to trimming and J lost 7 bases; unmatched junction nucleotides: 7. CDR3: CASSYPGQGREQYF. CDR3 sequence (DNA): TGTGCCAGCAGTTACCCCGGACAGGGACGGGAGCAGTACTTC.

The V and J genes are TRBV28 and TRBJ2-3; D ambiguous. Trimming stripped 1 base from V and 7 bases from J, with 15 bases between. Germline loops: CDR1 MDHEN, CDR2 SYDVKM. The CDR3 sequence is 15 residues long. CDR3 sequence (DNA): TGTGCCAGCAGTTTATTAGGCACGAACGGAAATACGCAGTATTTT. It is translated as CASSLLGTNGNTQYF.

The rearrangement uses TRBV7-3 and TRBJ2-1, with 8 nucleotides matching TRBD2. Germline values: CDR1 SGHTA, CDR2 FQGTGA. Losses at the gene ends were 1 base for V and 10 bases for J; bases not matched to a gene: 12. The CDR3 extends over 16 amino acids. The CDR3 spells CASSLKTGRALTEQFF. The CDR3 bases are TGTGCCAGCAGCTTAAAGACCGGGAGGGCCTTGACCGAGCAGTTCTTC.

V usage is TRBV5-3 and J usage is TRBJ2-7; D gene uncertain. TRBV5-3 carries the ORF label, with uncertain function. The CDR3 covers 15 residues. V was cut by 2 bases and J by 4 bases, with 16 bases left in between. The DNA for the CDR3 is TGTGCCAGAAGCTTAAGACGGTGGTTTGGATACGAGCAGTACTTC. Translating gives CARSLRRWFGYEQYF.